This T cell receptor beta chain was retrieved from a study of T cells in Graves' hyperthyroidism and ophthalmopathy. Amplification of TCR beta CDR3 regions was performed using RNA transcripts as template. During a first-round RT-PCR of the TCR CDR3, the HTBI primer set was used. TCRdb re-derived calls from the multiplex PCR reads in MiXCR, one entry per CDR3 protein. The data show more than 300,000 distinct CDR3 sequences, approximately 18% seen once. Study outcomes and limitations: Within blood appeared most thyroid clonotypes that had expanded above 0.001. The model made its ophthalmopathy prediction, and onset followed a median approximately 6.5 months later.

This clonotype was picked up many times. Its cognate antigen is unknown. Germline V lookup: CDR1 MDHEN, CDR2 SYDVKM. J lost 8 bases, V lost 7 bases, and 9 bases had no gene match. This CDR3 region has 13 residues. This TCR came from a woman aged 30 to 39 with Graves' hyperthyroidism that later progressed to Graves' ophthalmopathy. Sequencing used blood. The chain recombines TRBV28 with TRBJ2-3; 7 bases match TRBD2. The CDR3, as DNA: TGTGCCAGCACTGAGCGGGGAGGTGGTACGCAGTATTTT. Translation: CASTERGGGTQYF.